This is a list of T cell receptor beta chains from one sample in a study of a mutant IDH1 vaccine in newly diagnosed glioma. No antigen has been identified for these receptors. Generated by immunoSEQ multiplex PCR, the TCRdb table keeps only in-frame clones and is missing some. This table holds some 38,000 clones, 75% to 85% found once. Material: PBMCs, obtained from a glioma patient whose treatment included an IDH1 peptide vaccine. The receptors come from a man aged 35 to 55 with glioma. Both conserved end residues are part of each CDR3. The D gene is left open where the match is weak. The listing skips clone size in some rows; elsewhere it reads once, few, many or a size class.

J gene,clone size,V gene,D gene,CDR3 protein,CDR3 DNA
TRBJ2-1,-,TRBV7-9,TRBD1,CASAGQGTIDEQFF,TGTGCCAGCGCGGGACAGGGGACGATTGATGAGCAGTTCTTC
TRBJ1-2,-,TRBV6-5,TRBD1,CASIDRVYGYTF,TGTGCCAGCATTGACAGGGTCTATGGCTACACCTTC
TRBJ2-2,-,TRBV5-1,-,CASSVDRNTGELFF,TGCGCCAGCAGCGTGGACAGAAACACCGGGGAGCTGTTTTTT
TRBJ2-3,-,TRBV2,-,CASNAGSTDTQYF,TGTGCCAGCAACGCAGGGAGCACAGATACGCAGTATTTT
TRBJ1-3,-,TRBV28,-,CASSFSGAGNTIYF,TGTGCCAGCAGTTTCTCGGGGGCTGGAAACACCATATATTTT
TRBJ2-7,-,TRBV10-1,TRBD2,CASSGGLAGGPSVYEQYF,TGCGCCAGCAGTGGCGGACTAGCGGGAGGGCCGTCGGTCTACGAGCAGTACTTC
TRBJ2-3,-,TRBV4-2,TRBD2,CASSQHRRQPSGRSTDTQYF,TGTGCCAGCAGCCAACATAGACGCCAACCTAGCGGGAGGTCCACAGATACGCAGTATTTT
TRBJ2-1,-,TRBV19,-,CASSIDSSSSYNEQFF,TGTGCCAGTAGTATAGATTCCTCAAGCTCCTACAATGAGCAGTTCTTC
TRBJ1-5,-,TRBV18,TRBD1,CASSRDSHSNQPQHF,TGTGCCAGCTCACGGGACAGTCATAGCAATCAGCCCCAGCATTTT
TRBJ2-7,-,TRBV4-1,TRBD1,CASSRLSAGTGFGEQYF,TGCGCCAGCAGCCGTCTATCTGCAGGGACAGGGTTTGGGGAGCAGTACTTC
TRBJ2-7,once,TRBV6-6,TRBD1,CASTGQGGLYEQYF,TGTGCCAGTACCGGACAGGGAGGTCTCTACGAGCAGTACTTC
TRBJ2-5,-,TRBV9,TRBD1,CASSGRTGGRQETQYF,TGTGCCAGCAGCGGACGGACAGGGGGCCGCCAAGAGACCCAGTACTTC
TRBJ1-1,once,TRBV27,-,CASSNLSGEGTEAFF,TGTGCCAGCAGTAATCTGTCGGGGGAGGGCACTGAAGCTTTCTTT
TRBJ2-7,-,TRBV7-6,-,CASSPPSYEQYF,TGTGCCAGCAGCCCACCCTCCTACGAGCAGTACTTC
TRBJ2-7,-,TRBV7-8,TRBD2,CASSLVTSGSHGEQYF,TGTGCCAGCAGCTTAGTGACTAGCGGGAGCCACGGCGAGCAGTACTTC
TRBJ2-3,-,TRBV7-9,-,CASSLEIEFTDTQYF,TGTGCCAGCAGCTTAGAGATAGAGTTCACAGATACGCAGTATTTT
TRBJ1-6,-,TRBV19,TRBD1,CASSISPLLTGDSPLHF,TGTGCCAGTAGTATAAGCCCCCTCCTGACAGGGGATTCACCCCTCCACTTT
TRBJ2-7,once,TRBV6-6,-,CASSLSGVYEQYF,TGTGCCAGCAGTCTGTCGGGGGTCTACGAGCAGTACTTC
TRBJ2-5,-,TRBV7-2,TRBD1,CASSLGRDSTETQYF,TGTGCCAGCAGCCTAGGACGGGACAGTACCGAGACCCAGTACTTC
TRBJ2-7,-,TRBV6-5,TRBD1,CASRETGRYEQYF,TGTGCCAGCAGGGAGACAGGGCGGTACGAGCAGTACTTC
TRBJ2-1,-,TRBV7-3,TRBD2,CASSSTSAQQFF,TGTGCCAGCAGCTCCACTAGCGCGCAGCAGTTCTTC
TRBJ2-1,-,TRBV6-1,-,CASRGGGRSYNEQFF,TGTGCCAGCAGGGGGGGAGGACGCTCCTACAATGAGCAGTTCTTC
TRBJ1-4,few,TRBV7-6,-,CASSLKGRDEKLFF,TGTGCCAGCAGCTTAAAGGGGAGGGATGAAAAACTGTTTTTT
TRBJ1-1,-,TRBV7-3,TRBD1,CASSLRRTGQNTEAFF,TGTGCCAGCAGCCTAAGAAGGACAGGGCAGAACACTGAAGCTTTCTTT
TRBJ2-2,-,TRBV5-4,TRBD2,CASSPDGREGAGELFF,TGTGCCAGCAGCCCCGACGGGCGGGAGGGGGCCGGGGAGCTGTTTTTT
TRBJ2-3,-,TRBV7-3,-,CASRRGGSTDTQYF,TGTGCCAGCAGGCGCGGGGGCAGCACAGATACGCAGTATTTT
TRBJ2-5,-,TRBV30,TRBD1,CAWGFRTGGQETQYF,TGTGCCTGGGGATTTCGGACAGGGGGGCAAGAGACCCAGTACTTC
TRBJ2-7,-,TRBV5-6,TRBD1,CASTGQGKAHEQYF,TGTGCCAGCACCGGACAGGGAAAGGCTCACGAGCAGTACTTC
TRBJ1-1,-,TRBV5-1,TRBD1,CASRTLTGAMGTEAFF,TGCGCCAGCAGGACTTTGACAGGGGCCATGGGCACTGAAGCTTTCTTT
TRBJ2-7,-,TRBV4-1,TRBD1,CASSQDWGQGVYEQYF,TGCGCCAGCAGCCAAGATTGGGGACAGGGGGTATACGAGCAGTACTTC
TRBJ2-5,once,TRBV6-5,TRBD2,CASSPSGRYETQYF,TGTGCCAGCAGCCCTAGCGGGAGGTACGAGACCCAGTACTTC
TRBJ2-1,-,TRBV4-3,-,CASSQAHAGAGNEQFF,TGCGCCAGCAGCCAAGCCCACGCGGGGGCGGGCAATGAGCAGTTCTTC
TRBJ1-6,-,TRBV15,-,CATSRGLPAEGTNSPLHF,TGTGCCACCAGCAGAGGCCTCCCCGCGGAGGGGACTAATTCACCCCTCCACTTT
TRBJ2-7,-,TRBV28,-,CASSSDSYEQYF,TGTGCCAGCAGTTCCGACAGCTACGAGCAGTACTTC
TRBJ2-5,-,TRBV2,-,CASRTGVGETQYF,TGTGCCAGCAGGACCGGGGTGGGAGAGACCCAGTACTTC